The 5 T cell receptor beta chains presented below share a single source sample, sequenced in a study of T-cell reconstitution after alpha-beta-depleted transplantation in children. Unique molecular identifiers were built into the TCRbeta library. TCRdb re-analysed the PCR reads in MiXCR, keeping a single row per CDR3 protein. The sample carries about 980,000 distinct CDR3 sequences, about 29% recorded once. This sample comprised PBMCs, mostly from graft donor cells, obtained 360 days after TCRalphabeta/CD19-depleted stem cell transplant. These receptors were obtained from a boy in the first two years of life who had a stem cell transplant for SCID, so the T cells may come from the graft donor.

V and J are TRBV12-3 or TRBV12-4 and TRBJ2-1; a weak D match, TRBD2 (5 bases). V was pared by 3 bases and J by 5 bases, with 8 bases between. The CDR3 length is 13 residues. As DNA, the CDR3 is TGTGCCAGCAGTTTCCGGGATAACAATGAGCAGTTCTTC. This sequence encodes CASSFRDNNEQFF.

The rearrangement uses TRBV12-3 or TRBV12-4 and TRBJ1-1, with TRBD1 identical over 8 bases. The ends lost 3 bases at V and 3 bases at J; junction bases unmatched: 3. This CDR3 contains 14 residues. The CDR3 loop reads CASSLGQAYTEAFF. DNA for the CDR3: TGTGCCAGCAGTTTGGGACAGGCCTACACTGAAGCTTTCTTT.

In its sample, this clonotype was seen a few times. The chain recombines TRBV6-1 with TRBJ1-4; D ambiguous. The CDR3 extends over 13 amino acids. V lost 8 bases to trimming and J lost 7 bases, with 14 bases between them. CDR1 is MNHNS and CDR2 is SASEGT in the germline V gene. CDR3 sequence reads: CASRAPKIEKLFF. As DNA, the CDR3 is TGTGCCAGCCGAGCGCCGAAGATTGAAAAACTGTTTTTT.

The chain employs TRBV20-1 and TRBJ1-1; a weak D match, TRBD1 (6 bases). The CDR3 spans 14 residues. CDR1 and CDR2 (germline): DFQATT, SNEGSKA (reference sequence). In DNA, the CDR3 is TGCAGCCCACGCCAGGGGCGCGTGAACACTGAAGCTTTCTTT. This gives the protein CSPRQGRVNTEAFF.

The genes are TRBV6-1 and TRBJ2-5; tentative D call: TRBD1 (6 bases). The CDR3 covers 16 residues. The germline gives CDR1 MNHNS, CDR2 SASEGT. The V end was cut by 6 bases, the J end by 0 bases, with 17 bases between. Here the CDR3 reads CASRSLRDTNQETQYF. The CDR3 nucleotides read TGTGCCAGCAGGAGTCTAAGGGACACAAACCAAGAGACCCAGTACTTC.